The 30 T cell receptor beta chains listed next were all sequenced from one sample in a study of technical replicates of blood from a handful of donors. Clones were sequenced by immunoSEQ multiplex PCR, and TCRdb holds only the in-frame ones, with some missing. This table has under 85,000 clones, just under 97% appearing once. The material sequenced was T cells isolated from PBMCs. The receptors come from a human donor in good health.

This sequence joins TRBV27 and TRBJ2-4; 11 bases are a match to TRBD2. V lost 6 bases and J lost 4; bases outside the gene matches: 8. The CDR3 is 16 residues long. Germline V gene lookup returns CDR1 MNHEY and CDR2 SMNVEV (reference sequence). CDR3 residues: CASSQLAGVSKNIQYF. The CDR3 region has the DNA TGTGCCAGCAGCCAACTAGCGGGAGTATCTAAAAACATTCAGTACTTC.

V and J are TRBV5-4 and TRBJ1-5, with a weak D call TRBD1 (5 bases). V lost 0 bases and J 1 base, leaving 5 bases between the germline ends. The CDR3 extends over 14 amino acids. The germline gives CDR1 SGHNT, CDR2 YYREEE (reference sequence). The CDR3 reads CASSLAGSNQPQHF. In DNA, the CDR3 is TGTGCCAGCAGCTTGGCAGGGAGCAATCAGCCCCAGCATTTT. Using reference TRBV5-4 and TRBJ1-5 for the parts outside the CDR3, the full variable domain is ETGVTQSPTHLIKTRGQQVTLRCSSQSGHNTVSWYQQALGQGPQFIFQYYREEENGRGNFPPRFSGLQFPNYSSELNVNALELDDSALYLCASSLAGSNQPQHFGDGTRLSIL.

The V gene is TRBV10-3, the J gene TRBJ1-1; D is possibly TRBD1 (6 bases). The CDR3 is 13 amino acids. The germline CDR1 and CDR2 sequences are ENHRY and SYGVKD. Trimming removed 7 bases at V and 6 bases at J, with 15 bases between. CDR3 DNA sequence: TGTGCCATCACCCCGATTGACAGGTCTGAAGCTTTCTTT. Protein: CAITPIDRSEAFF.

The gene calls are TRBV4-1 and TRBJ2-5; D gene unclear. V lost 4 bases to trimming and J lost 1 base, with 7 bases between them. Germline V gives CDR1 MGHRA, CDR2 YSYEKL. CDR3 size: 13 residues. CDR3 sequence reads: CASSPNFQETQYF. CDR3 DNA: TGCGCCAGCAGCCCGAACTTCCAAGAGACCCAGTACTTC.

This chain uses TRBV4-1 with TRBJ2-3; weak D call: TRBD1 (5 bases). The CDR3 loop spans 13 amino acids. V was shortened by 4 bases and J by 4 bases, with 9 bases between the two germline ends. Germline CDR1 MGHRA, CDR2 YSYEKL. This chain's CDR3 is CASSPTRADTQYF. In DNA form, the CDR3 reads TGCGCCAGCAGCCCCACCAGGGCAGATACGCAGTATTTT.

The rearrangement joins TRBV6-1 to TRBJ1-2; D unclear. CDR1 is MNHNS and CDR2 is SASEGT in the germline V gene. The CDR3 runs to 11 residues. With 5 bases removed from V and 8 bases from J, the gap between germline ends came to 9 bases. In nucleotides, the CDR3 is TGTGCCAGCAGTCCCGGTTTCGGCTACACCTTC. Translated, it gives CASSPGFGYTF.

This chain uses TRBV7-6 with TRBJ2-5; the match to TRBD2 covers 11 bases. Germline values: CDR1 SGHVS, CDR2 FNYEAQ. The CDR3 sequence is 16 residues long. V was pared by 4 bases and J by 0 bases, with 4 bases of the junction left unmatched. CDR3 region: CASSSVAGGNQETQYF. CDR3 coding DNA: TGTGCCAGCAGCTCTGTAGCGGGGGGGAACCAAGAGACCCAGTACTTC.

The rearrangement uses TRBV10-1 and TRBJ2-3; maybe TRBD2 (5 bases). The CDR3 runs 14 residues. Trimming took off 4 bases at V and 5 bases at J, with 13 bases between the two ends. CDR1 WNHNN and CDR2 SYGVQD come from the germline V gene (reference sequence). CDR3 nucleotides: TGCGCCAGCAGTGCCTCGGGCCGGGGAGATACGCAGTATTTT. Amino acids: CASSASGRGDTQYF.

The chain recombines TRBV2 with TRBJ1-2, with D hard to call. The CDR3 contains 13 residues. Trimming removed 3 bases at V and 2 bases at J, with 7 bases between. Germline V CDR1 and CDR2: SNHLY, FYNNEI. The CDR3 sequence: CASSERQNYGYTF. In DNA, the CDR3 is TGTGCCAGCAGTGAGCGGCAGAACTATGGCTACACCTTC.

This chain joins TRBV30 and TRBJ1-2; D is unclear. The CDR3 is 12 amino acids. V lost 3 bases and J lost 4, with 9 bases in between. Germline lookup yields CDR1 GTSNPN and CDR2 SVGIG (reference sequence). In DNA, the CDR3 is TGTGCCTGGAGCCGGGGTCCCTATGGCTACACCTTC. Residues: CAWSRGPYGYTF. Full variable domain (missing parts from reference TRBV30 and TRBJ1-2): SQTIHQWPATLVQPVGSPLSLECTVEGTSNPNLYWYRQAAGRGLQLLFYSVGIGQISSEVPQNLSASRPQDRQFILSSKKLLLSDSGFYLCAWSRGPYGYTFGSGTRLTVV.

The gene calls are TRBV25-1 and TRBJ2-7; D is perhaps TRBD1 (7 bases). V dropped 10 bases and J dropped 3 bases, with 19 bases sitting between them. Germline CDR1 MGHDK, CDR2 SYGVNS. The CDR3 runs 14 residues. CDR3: CATRGDLKHYEQYF. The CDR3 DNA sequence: TGTGCCACCAGGGGGGACTTGAAGCACTACGAGCAGTACTTC.

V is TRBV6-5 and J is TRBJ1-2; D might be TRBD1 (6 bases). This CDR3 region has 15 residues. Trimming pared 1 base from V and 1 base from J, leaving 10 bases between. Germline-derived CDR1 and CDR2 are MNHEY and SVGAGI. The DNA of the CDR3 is TGTGCCAGCAGTTACTATACAGGGCTTAACTATGGCTACACCTTC. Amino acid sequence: CASSYYTGLNYGYTF.

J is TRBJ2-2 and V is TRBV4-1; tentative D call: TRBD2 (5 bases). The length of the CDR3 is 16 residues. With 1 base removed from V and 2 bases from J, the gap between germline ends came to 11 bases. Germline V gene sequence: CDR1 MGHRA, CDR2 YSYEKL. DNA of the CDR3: TGCGCCAGCAGCCAAGTTGTTAGCGTTAACACCGGGGAGCTGTTTTTT. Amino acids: CASSQVVSVNTGELFF.

The CDR3 loop reads CASARTFRGSGEGTETQYF. The CDR3 bases are TGCGCCAGCGCCCGAACGTTTCGGGGGAGCGGGGAGGGTACAGAGACCCAGTACTTC. This chain joins TRBV5-1 and TRBJ2-5, with 7 positions matching TRBD2. V dropped 7 bases and J dropped 4; count of bases not matched to a gene: 25. The germline CDR1 and CDR2 sequences are SGHRS and YFSETQ. The CDR3 is 19 residues long.

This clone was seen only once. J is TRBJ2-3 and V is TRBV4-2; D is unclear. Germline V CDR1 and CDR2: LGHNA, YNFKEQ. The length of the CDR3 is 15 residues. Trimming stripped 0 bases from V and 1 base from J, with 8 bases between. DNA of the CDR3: TGTGCCAGCAGCCAAGATCCAAGCGGCACAGATACGCAGTATTTT. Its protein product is CASSQDPSGTDTQYF.

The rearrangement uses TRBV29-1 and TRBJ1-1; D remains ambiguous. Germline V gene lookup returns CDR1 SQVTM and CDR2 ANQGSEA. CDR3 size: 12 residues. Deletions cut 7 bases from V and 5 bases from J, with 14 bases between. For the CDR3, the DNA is TGCAGCGCCCAGAGGAGGAGAACTGAAGCTTTCTTT. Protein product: CSAQRRRTEAFF.

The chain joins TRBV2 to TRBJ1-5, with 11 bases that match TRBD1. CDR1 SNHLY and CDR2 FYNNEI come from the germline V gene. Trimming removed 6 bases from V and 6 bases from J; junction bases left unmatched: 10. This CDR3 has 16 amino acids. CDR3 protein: CASRPFGQGAAQPQHF. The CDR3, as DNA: TGTGCCAGCAGACCCTTTGGACAGGGGGCGGCTCAGCCCCAGCATTTT.

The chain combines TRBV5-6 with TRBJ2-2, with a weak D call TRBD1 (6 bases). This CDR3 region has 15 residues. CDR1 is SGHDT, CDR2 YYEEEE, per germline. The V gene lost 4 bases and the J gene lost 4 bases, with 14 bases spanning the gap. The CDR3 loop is CASSVQGQFTGELFF. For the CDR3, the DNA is TGTGCCAGCAGCGTCCAGGGGCAGTTCACCGGGGAGCTGTTTTTT.

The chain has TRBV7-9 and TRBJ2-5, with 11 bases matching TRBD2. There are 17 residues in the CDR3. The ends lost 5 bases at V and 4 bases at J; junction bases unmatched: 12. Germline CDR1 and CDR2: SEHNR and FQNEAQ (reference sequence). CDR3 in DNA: TGTGCCAGCAGCCCAAAGACTAGCGGGAAGGTTAGAGAGACCCAGTACTTC. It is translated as CASSPKTSGKVRETQYF.

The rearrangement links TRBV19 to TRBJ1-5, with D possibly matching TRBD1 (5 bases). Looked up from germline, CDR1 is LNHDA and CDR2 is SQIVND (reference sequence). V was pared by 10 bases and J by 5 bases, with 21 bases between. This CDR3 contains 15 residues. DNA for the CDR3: TGTGCCACCCTCAACCGGGGGGGGTTTGATCAGCCCCAGCATTTT. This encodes CATLNRGGFDQPQHF.

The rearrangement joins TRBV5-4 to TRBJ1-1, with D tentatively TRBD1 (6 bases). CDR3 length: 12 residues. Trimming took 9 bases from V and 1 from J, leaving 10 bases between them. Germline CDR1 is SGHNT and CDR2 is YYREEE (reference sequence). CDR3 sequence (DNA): TGTGCCACACAGGGACGGAACACTGAAGCTTTCTTT. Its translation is CATQGRNTEAFF.

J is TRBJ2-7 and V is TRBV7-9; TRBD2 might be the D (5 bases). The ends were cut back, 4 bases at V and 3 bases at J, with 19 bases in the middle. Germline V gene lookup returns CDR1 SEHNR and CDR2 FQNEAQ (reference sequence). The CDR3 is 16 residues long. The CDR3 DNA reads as TGTGCCAGCAGCTCGGGTGAGGGTTCAGATTTCTACGAGCAGTACTTC. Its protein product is CASSSGEGSDFYEQYF.

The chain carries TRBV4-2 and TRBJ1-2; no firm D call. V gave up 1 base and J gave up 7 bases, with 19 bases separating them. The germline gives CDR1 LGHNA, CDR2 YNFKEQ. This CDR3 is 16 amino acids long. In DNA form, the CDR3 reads TGTGCCAGCAGCCAAGTAAGCGACCTCCGACGGAGTGGCTACACCTTC. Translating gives CASSQVSDLRRSGYTF.

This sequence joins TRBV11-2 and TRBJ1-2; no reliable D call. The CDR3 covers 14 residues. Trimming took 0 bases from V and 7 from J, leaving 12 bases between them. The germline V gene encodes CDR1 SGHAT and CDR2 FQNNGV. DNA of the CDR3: TGTGCCAGCAGCTTAGAGTTCGGTTCGGGTGGCTACACCTTC. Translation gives CASSLEFGSGGYTF.

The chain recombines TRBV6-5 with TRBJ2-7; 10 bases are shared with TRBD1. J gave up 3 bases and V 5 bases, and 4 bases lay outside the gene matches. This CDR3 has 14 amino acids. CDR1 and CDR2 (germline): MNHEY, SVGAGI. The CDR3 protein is CASSPGTGVYEQYF. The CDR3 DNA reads TGTGCCAGCAGTCCCGGGACAGGGGTCTACGAGCAGTACTTC.

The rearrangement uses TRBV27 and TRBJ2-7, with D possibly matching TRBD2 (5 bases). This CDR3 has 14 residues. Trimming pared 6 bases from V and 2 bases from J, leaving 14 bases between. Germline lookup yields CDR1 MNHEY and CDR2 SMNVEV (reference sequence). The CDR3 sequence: CASSDYSSPYEQYF. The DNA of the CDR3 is TGTGCCAGCAGCGACTACTCATCTCCCTACGAGCAGTACTTC.

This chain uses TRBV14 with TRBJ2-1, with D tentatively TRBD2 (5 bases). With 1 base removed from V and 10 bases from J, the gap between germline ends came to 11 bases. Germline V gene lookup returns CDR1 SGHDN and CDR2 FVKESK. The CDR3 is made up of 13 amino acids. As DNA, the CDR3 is TGTGCCAGCAGCCAAGGAAGAGAGCGGGAGCAGTTCTTC. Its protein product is CASSQGREREQFF.

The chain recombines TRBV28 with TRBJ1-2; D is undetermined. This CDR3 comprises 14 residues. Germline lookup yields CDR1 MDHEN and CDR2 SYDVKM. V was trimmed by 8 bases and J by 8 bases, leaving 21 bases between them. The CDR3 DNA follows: TGTGCCAGCTTCCCCCCGGGGTCTCTACCCGGCTACACCTTC. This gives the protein CASFPPGSLPGYTF.

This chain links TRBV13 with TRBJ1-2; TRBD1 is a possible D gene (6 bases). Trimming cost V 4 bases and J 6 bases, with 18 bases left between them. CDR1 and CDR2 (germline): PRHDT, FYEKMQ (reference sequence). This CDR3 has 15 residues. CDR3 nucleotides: TGTGCCAGCAGCTATCATTCACAGGGAGAAGATGGCTACACCTTC. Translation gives CASSYHSQGEDGYTF.

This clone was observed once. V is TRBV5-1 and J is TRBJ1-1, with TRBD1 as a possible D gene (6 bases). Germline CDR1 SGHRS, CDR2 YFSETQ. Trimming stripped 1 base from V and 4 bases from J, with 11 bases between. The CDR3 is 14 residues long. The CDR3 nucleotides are TGCGCCAGCAGCTTGACAGGGATCTTCACTGAAGCTTTCTTT. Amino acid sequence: CASSLTGIFTEAFF.